This is a list of T cell receptor beta chains from one sample in a study of molecular identifiers for immune sequencing clone quantification. TCRdb processed the PCR reads anew with MiXCR; each CDR3 protein has one entry. The table has approximately 590,000 distinct CDR3 sequences, about 25% seen once; the top ten hold approximately 0.75%. The sequenced material came from naive CD8+ T cells from blood, with Jurkat cell RNA spiked in. The receptors were gathered from a human donor in good health. Some libraries in this study had Jurkat cell RNA spiked in. Both conserved end residues are part of each CDR3. Fields, in order: V gene, clone size, D gene, J gene, CDR3 protein, CDR3 DNA. D genes are given only for firm matches. Only part of the rows carry a size: once, few, many, or a class if the clone is expanded.

TRBV2,many,.,TRBJ2-3,CASSENESDALDTQYF,TGTGCCAGCAGTGAGAATGAGTCGGACGCACTAGATACGCAGTATTTT
TRBV5-5,many,.,TRBJ2-5,CASSLEPGGETQYF,TGTGCCAGCAGCTTGGAGCCCGGGGGAGAGACCCAGTACTTC
TRBV6-1,few,.,TRBJ1-6,CASSEFDVSSYNSPLHF,TGTGCCAGCAGTGAATTTGATGTTAGCTCCTATAATTCACCCCTCCACTTT
TRBV24-1,few,TRBD2,TRBJ2-1,CATSGSPSGRAYNEQFF,TGTGCCACCAGTGGCAGCCCAAGCGGGAGGGCCTACAATGAGCAGTTCTTC
TRBV29-1,many,TRBD2,TRBJ2-5,CSAADLSGRAGETQYF,TGCAGCGCCGCCGACCTTAGCGGGAGGGCTGGAGAGACCCAGTACTTC
TRBV19,few,.,TRBJ2-3,CASSMGFPDTQYF,TGTGCCAGTAGTATGGGTTTCCCAGATACGCAGTATTTT
TRBV29-1,many,.,TRBJ1-2,CSVEDTTNYGYTF,TGCAGCGTTGAGGACACGACTAACTATGGCTACACCTTC
TRBV7-6,many,TRBD2,TRBJ2-5,CASSGGVRETQYF,TGTGCCAGCAGCGGGGGGGTCCGGGAGACCCAGTACTTC
TRBV19,many,.,TRBJ2-3,CASSSISGTDTQYF,TGTGCCAGTAGTAGTATTTCGGGCACAGATACGCAGTATTTT
TRBV7-9,many,.,TRBJ2-3,CASSHGERELDTQYF,TGTGCCAGCAGCCATGGCGAACGGGAGTTAGATACGCAGTATTTT
TRBV7-3,many,.,TRBJ1-2,CASSLLKDWDNYGYTF,TGTGCCAGCAGCTTACTCAAGGACTGGGATAACTATGGCTACACCTTC
TRBV10-3,many,.,TRBJ1-5,CAISEDDRLGNQPQHF,TGTGCCATCAGTGAGGACGACAGGTTGGGCAATCAGCCCCAGCATTTT
TRBV20-1,few,.,TRBJ1-3,CSAKTRVLGNTIYF,TGCAGTGCAAAGACAAGGGTTTTGGGAAACACCATATATTTT
TRBV7-9,few,.,TRBJ1-2,CGCSGVGGYGYTF,TGTGGTTGTTCGGGGGTCGGCGGCTATGGCTACACATTC
TRBV6-5,few,.,TRBJ2-7,CASSYSSGQLGSYEQYF,TGTGCCAGCAGTTACTCCTCCGGACAGCTAGGGTCCTACGAGCAGTACTTC
TRBV7-9,many,.,TRBJ1-1,CASSLFHTEAFF,TGTGCCAGCAGCTTATTCCACACTGAAGCTTTCTTT
TRBV5-1,many,.,TRBJ2-4,CASSLSSGGGNIQYF,TGCGCCAGCAGCTTGTCATCTGGGGGCGGAAACATTCAGTACTTC
TRBV4-2,many,.,TRBJ1-1,CASSQDGGEAFF,TGTGCCAGCAGCCAAGATGGAGGAGAAGCTTTCTTT
TRBV4-1,.,TRBD1,TRBJ2-3,CASSQVEGARDTQYF,TGCGCCAGCAGCCAAGTAGAGGGGGCGAGGGATACGCAGTATTTT
TRBV10-3,.,.,TRBJ2-1,CAISVARGCNEQFF,TGTGCCATCAGTGTTGCCAGGGGCTGCAATGAGCAGTTCTTC
TRBV19,few,.,TRBJ1-5,CASSMLWDNQPQHF,TGTGCCAGTAGTATGCTGTGGGACAATCAGCCCCAGCATTTT
TRBV5-1,many,.,TRBJ2-3,CASSLEGSLYGDTQYF,TGCGCCAGCAGCTTGGAGGGTTCCCTGTATGGAGATACGCAGTATTTT
TRBV6-2/TRBV6-3,.,TRBD2,TRBJ2-1,CADSGGWFYNEQFF,TGTGCTGATAGCGGGGGGTGGTTCTACAATGAGCAGTTCTTC